These T cell receptor beta chains were read from a single sample in a study of post-analysis software for immune sequencing data. MiXCR, applied by TCRdb to the PCR reads, yields one record per CDR3 protein. The data show hundreds of thousands of distinct CDR3 sequences, 59% seen once. The source material was blood. Receptors originate from a girl under 10 years old with multiple sclerosis. CDR3s include the opening cysteine and the closing phenylalanine or tryptophan. A D gene is named only where the DNA matches it firmly. Clone size is shown for a subset of rows, as once, few, many or a class of expanded clone.

d_call,clone_size,j_call,v_call,cdr3_aa,cdr3_nt
TRBD1,few,TRBJ2-7,TRBV5-1,CASSPTPDRSYEQYF,TGCGCCAGCAGCCCGACCCCGGACAGGTCCTACGAGCAGTACTTC
TRBD1,-,TRBJ2-3,TRBV12-5,CASAPTGATDTQYF,TGTGCTAGTGCTCCAACAGGGGCCACAGATACGCAGTATTTT
TRBD1,-,TRBJ1-5,TRBV6-5,CASSDTGDQPQHF,TGTGCCAGCAGTGATACAGGGGATCAGCCCCAGCATTTT
-,few,TRBJ1-1,TRBV5-1,CASSLSGMNTEAFF,TGCGCCAGCAGCTTGTCAGGGATGAACACTGAAGCTTTCTTT
TRBD2,-,TRBJ2-2,TRBV7-2,CASRPGGSRLGELFF,TGTGCCAGCAGACCCGGGGGGTCCCGCCTGGGGGAGCTGTTTTTT
-,-,TRBJ2-5,TRBV29-1,CSVVWRVQETQYF,TGCAGCGTTGTGTGGAGGGTCCAAGAGACCCAGTACTTC
-,few,TRBJ2-7,TRBV11-2,CASSRRRDRSYEQYF,TGTGCCAGCAGCCGAAGGCGTGACCGCTCCTACGAGCAGTACTTC
-,once,TRBJ2-7,TRBV2,CASSDPGNEQYF,TGTGCCAGCAGTGACCCCGGGAACGAGCAGTACTTC
TRBD1,-,TRBJ2-7,TRBV19,CASSGQGASSSYEQYF,TGTGCCAGTAGTGGACAGGGGGCGTCCAGCTCCTACGAGCAGTACTTC
-,-,TRBJ2-7,TRBV2,CASSLGLLGHEQYF,TGTGCCAGCAGCCTTGGACTCCTAGGCCACGAGCAGTACTTC
-,-,TRBJ1-1,TRBV10-3,CAISGQPDTEAFF,TGTGCCATCAGTGGGCAGCCTGACACTGAAGCTTTCTTT
TRBD1,-,TRBJ1-5,TRBV12-3/TRBV12-4,CASSRLMALDRATNQPQHF,TGTGCCAGCAGTCGATTGATGGCCTTGGACAGGGCTACCAATCAGCCCCAGCATTTT
TRBD2,few,TRBJ2-7,TRBV5-1,CASSLARLAGVPEQYF,TGCGCCAGCAGCTTGGCCCGTTTAGCGGGAGTCCCCGAGCAGTACTTC
-,-,TRBJ2-3,TRBV20-1,CSAEDLAAQYF,TGCAGTGCCGAGGACCTAGCAGCGCAGTATTTT
TRBD1,-,TRBJ2-1,TRBV29-1,CSADRQGPYNEQFF,TGCAGCGCTGACCGACAGGGACCCTACAATGAGCAGTTCTTC
-,-,TRBJ2-7,TRBV7-2,CASSLVFGGNYEQYF,TGTGCCAGCAGCTTAGTGTTCGGCGGTAACTACGAGCAGTACTTC
-,-,TRBJ2-7,TRBV2,CASSPVGRDNEQYF,TGTGCCAGCAGTCCCGTTGGGCGGGATAACGAGCAGTACTTC
TRBD2,-,TRBJ2-3,TRBV5-1,CASSLVGLAGTRTDTQYF,TGCGCCAGCAGCTTGGTCGGACTAGCGGGGACACGCACAGATACGCAGTATTTT
TRBD1,-,TRBJ2-7,TRBV11-2,CASSPIGPRGREQYF,TGTGCCAGCAGCCCTATAGGTCCCAGGGGGAGAGAGCAGTACTTC
TRBD2,-,TRBJ2-1,TRBV4-1,CASSPASGRVNEQFF,TGCGCCAGCAGCCCCGCTAGCGGGAGGGTTAATGAGCAGTTCTTC
-,many,TRBJ2-7,TRBV20-1,CSARGQGGYEQYF,TGCAGTGCTAGAGGGCAGGGCGGCTACGAGCAGTACTTC
-,-,TRBJ1-1,TRBV15,CATRQGGKNTEAFF,TGTGCCACCAGACAGGGAGGGAAGAACACTGAAGCTTTCTTT
TRBD2,-,TRBJ2-3,TRBV7-6,CASSLGLAGYADTQYF,TGTGCCAGCAGCCTGGGACTAGCGGGGTATGCAGATACGCAGTATTTT
TRBD2,few,TRBJ2-1,TRBV2,CASRSTSGGGGNEQFF,TGTGCCAGCCGGAGCACTAGCGGGGGTGGGGGCAATGAGCAGTTCTTC
-,-,TRBJ1-5,TRBV7-3,CASSLIGSSNQPQHF,TGCGCCAGCAGCTTAATTGGATCTAGCAATCAGCCCCAGCATTTT
TRBD1,-,TRBJ2-4,TRBV5-6,CASSLVTGGANIQYF,TGTGCCAGCAGCTTGGTGACAGGGGGTGCAAACATTCAGTACTTC
TRBD2,-,TRBJ2-1,TRBV2,CASSETYLAAEQFF,TGTGCCAGCAGTGAGACATACCTAGCGGCTGAGCAGTTCTTC
-,few,TRBJ1-5,TRBV12-3/TRBV12-4,CASSFESQPQHF,TGTGCCAGCAGTTTCGAGAGTCAGCCCCAGCATTTT
TRBD2,-,TRBJ2-1,TRBV29-1,CSVESIGLAPPNEQFF,TGCAGCGTTGAAAGTATCGGACTAGCCCCCCCCAATGAGCAGTTCTTC
TRBD2,once,TRBJ2-1,TRBV5-1,CASSSGTSGRAEWRYEQFF,TGCGCCAGCAGCTCGGGGACTAGCGGGAGGGCCGAGTGGAGGTATGAGCAGTTCTTC
TRBD1,-,TRBJ1-2,TRBV29-1,CSVGGQGLANYGYTF,TGCAGCGTTGGAGGACAGGGATTGGCTAACTATGGCTACACCTTC
-,-,TRBJ2-7,TRBV10-3,CAISGGVGPSYEQYF,TGTGCCATCAGTGGCGGTGTAGGGCCTTCCTACGAGCAGTACTTC
TRBD2,-,TRBJ2-1,TRBV11-3,CASSLDGAGGPPCNEQFF,TGTGCCAGCAGCTTAGATGGGGCGGGAGGCCCTCCCTGCAATGAGCAGTTCTTC
-,-,TRBJ2-1,TRBV10-3,CAISEEGYYNEQFF,TGTGCCATCAGTGAGGAGGGGTACTACAATGAGCAGTTCTTC
-,-,TRBJ2-1,TRBV5-1,CASSWDWFPYNEQFF,TGCGCCAGCAGCTGGGACTGGTTCCCCTACAATGAGCAGTTCTTC